This TCR beta chain stems from a study of cytomegalovirus exposure and HLA in healthy donors. Study results and caveats: The study recorded some 160 TCR beta chains that were cytomegalovirus-associated. In a later analysis, DRB1 alleles had the most associated TCRs; HLA-C alleles the fewest. With high specificity and sensitivity, the classifier reportedly diagnosed cytomegalovirus status.

As to this clone: Its cognate antigen is unknown.

The PCR was carried out with 60 Vbeta primers and 13 Jbeta primers. Only in-frame clones appear in the TCRdb table, and some are missing; sequencing was by immunoSEQ multiplex PCR. This sample has 95,000 to 150,000 clones, with approximately 15% found just once. The V and J ends lost 1 base and 4 bases, in that order; junction bases with no gene match: 10. The germline V gene has CDR1 SGHAT and CDR2 FQNNGV. This CDR3 contains 17 residues. The TCR sequence derives from a young woman in good health and CMV-seronegative. Sequenced input: PBMCs. V and J are TRBV11-2 and TRBJ2-1, with 7 bases identical to TRBD2. CDR3 protein: CASSLVWGGSKYNEQFF. CDR3 coding DNA: TGTGCCAGCAGCTTAGTCTGGGGCGGGAGTAAGTACAATGAGCAGTTCTTC.